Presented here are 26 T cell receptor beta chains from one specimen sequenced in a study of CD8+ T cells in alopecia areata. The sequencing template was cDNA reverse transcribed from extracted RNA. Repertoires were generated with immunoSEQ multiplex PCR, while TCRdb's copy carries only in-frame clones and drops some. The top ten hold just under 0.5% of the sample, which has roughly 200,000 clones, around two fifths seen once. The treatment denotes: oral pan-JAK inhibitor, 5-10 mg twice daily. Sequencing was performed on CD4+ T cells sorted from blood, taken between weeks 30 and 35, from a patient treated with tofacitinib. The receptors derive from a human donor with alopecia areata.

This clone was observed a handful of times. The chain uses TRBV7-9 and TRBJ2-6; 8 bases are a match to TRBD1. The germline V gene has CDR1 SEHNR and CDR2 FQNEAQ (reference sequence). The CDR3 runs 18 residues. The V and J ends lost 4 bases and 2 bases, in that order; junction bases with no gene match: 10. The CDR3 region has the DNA TGTGCCAGCAGCTCTGGACAGGGAAAATGGCCTGGGGCCAACGTCCTGACTTTC. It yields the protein CASSSGQGKWPGANVLTF.

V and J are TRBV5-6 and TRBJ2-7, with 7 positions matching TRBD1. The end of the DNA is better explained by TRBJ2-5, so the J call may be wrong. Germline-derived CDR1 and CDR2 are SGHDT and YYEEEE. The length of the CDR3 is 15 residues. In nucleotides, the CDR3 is TGTGCCAGCAGCGTTGGTACAGGGGTTAGGGAGACCCAGTACTTC. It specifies CASSVGTGVRETQYF.

CDR3 nucleotides: TGTGCCAGCAGCCAATACAATGAGCAGTTCTTC. This codes for CASSQYNEQFF. The chain carries TRBV6-6 and TRBJ2-1; no clear D. The CDR3 extends over 11 amino acids. With 6 bases removed from V and 4 bases from J, the gap between germline ends came to 4 bases. Germline V gene data show CDR1 as MNHNY and CDR2 as SVGAGI (reference sequence).

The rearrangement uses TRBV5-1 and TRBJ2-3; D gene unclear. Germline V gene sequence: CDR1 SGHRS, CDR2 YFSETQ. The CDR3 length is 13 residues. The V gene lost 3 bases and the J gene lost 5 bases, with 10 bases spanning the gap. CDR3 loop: CASSSATGDTQYF. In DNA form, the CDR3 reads TGCGCCAGCAGCTCGGCGACGGGAGATACGCAGTATTTT.

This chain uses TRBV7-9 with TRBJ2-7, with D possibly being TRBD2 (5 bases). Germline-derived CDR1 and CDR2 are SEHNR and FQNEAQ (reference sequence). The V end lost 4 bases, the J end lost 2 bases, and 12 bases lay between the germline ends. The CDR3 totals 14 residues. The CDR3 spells CASSSDHGAYEQYF. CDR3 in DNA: TGTGCCAGCAGCTCGGACCACGGGGCCTACGAGCAGTACTTC. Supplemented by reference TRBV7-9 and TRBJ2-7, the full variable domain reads DTGVSQNPRHKITKRGQNVTFRCDPISEHNRLYWYRQTLGQGPEFLTYFQNEAQLEKSRLLSDRFSAERPKGSFSTLEIQRTEQGDSAMYLCASSSDHGAYEQYFGPGTRLTVT.

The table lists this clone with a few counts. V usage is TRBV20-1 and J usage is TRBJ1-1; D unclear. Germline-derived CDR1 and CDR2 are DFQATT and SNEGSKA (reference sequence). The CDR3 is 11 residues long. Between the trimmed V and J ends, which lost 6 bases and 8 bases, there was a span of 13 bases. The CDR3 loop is CSALLTPEAFF. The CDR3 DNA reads TGCAGTGCCCTATTGACCCCGGAAGCTTTCTTT.

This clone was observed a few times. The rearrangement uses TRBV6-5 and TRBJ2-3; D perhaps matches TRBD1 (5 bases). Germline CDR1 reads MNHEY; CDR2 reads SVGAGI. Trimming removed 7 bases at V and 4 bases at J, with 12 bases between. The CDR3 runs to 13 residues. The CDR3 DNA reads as TGTGCCAGCAATCGCCAGGGCGCAGATACGCAGTATTTT. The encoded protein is CASNRQGADTQYF.

The CDR3 nucleotides are TGTGCCATCAGTGAGTCGATACAGGGGGGCTATGGCTACACCTTC. Amino acids: CAISESIQGGYGYTF. The chain uses TRBV10-3 and TRBJ1-2, with 8 bases lining up with TRBD1. Germline trimming cut 0 bases from V and 4 bases from J; bases unmatched to any gene: 4. CDR1 and CDR2 (germline): ENHRY, SYGVKD. This CDR3 has 15 amino acids.

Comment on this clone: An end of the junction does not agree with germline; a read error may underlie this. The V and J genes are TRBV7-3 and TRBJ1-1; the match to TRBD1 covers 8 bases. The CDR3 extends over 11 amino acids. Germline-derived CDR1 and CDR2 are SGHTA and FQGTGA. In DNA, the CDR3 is TGTGCCAGCAGCGAAGGACAGGGCCTTAGGTTT. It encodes CASSEGQGLRF. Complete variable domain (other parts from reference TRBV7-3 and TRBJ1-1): GAGVSQTPSNKVTEKGKYVELRCDPISGHTALYWYRQSLGQGPEFLIYFQGTGAADDSGLPNDRFFAVRPEGSVSTLKIQRTERGDSAVYLCASSEGQGLRFGQGTRLTVV.

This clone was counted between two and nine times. CDR3 amino acids: CASSLQGEFSKNIQYF. The CDR3 DNA is TGTGCCAGCAGCTTACAAGGGGAGTTCTCCAAAAACATTCAGTACTTC. The chain employs TRBV11-2 and TRBJ2-4; D tentatively reads TRBD1 or TRBD2 (5 bases each). The CDR3 contains 16 residues. CDR1 SGHAT and CDR2 FQNNGV come from the germline V gene. V shed 2 bases and J shed 2 bases, with 13 bases lying between them. Based on the CDR3 plus reference TRBV11-2 and TRBJ2-4, the full variable domain is EAGVAQSPRYKIIEKRQSVAFWCNPISGHATLYWYQQILGQGPKLLIQFQNNGVVDDSQLPKDRFSAERLKGVDSTLKIQPAKLEDSAVYLCASSLQGEFSKNIQYFGAGTRLSVL.

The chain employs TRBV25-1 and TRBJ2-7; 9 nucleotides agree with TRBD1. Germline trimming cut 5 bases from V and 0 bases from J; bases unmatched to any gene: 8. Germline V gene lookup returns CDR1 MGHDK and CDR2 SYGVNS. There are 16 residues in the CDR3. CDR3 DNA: TGTGCCAGCAGTTATGGCGGGACAGGGCGCTCCTACGAGCAGTACTTC. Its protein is CASSYGGTGRSYEQYF.

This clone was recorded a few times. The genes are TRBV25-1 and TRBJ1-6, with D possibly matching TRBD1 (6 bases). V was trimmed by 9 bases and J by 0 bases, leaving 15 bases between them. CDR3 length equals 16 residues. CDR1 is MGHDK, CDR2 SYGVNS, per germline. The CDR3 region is CASTDSPSSYNSPLHF. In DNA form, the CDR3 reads TGTGCCAGTACGGACAGTCCGAGCTCCTATAATTCACCCCTCCACTTT.

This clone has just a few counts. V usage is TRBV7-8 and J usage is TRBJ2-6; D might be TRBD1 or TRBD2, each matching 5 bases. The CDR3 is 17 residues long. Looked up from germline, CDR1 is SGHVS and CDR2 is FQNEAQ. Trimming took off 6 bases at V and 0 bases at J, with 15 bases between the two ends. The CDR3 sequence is CASRSPGRNSGANVLTF. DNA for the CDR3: TGTGCCAGCAGATCTCCGGGACGTAACTCTGGGGCCAACGTCCTGACTTTC.

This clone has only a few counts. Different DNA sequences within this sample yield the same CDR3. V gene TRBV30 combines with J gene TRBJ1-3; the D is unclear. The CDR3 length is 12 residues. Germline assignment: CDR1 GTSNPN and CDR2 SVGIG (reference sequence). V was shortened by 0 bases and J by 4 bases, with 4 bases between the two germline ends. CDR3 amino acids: CAWSVTGNTIYF. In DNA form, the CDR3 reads TGTGCCTGGAGTGTGACCGGAAACACCATATATTTT. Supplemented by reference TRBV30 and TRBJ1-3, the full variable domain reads SQTIHQWPATLVQPVGSPLSLECTVEGTSNPNLYWYRQAAGRGLQLLFYSVGIGQISSEVPQNLSASRPQDRQFILSSKKLLLSDSGFYLCAWSVTGNTIYFGEGSWLTVV.

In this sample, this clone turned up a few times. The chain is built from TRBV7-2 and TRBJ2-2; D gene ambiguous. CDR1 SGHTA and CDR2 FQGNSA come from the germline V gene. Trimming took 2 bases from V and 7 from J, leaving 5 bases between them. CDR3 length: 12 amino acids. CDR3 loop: CASSLLHGELFF. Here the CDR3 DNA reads TGTGCCAGCAGCTTACTTCACGGGGAGCTGTTTTTT.

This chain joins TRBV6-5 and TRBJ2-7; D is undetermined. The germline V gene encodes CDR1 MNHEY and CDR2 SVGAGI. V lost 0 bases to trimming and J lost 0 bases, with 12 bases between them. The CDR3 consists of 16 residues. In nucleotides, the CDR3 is TGTGCCAGCAGTTACTCTTACCTCGGAAGCTCCTACGAGCAGTACTTC. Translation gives CASSYSYLGSSYEQYF.

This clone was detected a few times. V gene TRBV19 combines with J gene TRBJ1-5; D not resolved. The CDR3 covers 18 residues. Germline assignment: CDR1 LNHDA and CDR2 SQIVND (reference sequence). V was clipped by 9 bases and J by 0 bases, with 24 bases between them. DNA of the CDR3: TGTGCCAGCTTCCCGGGGTCTACGGCCTCCTATAGCAATCAGCCCCAGCATTTT. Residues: CASFPGSTASYSNQPQHF.

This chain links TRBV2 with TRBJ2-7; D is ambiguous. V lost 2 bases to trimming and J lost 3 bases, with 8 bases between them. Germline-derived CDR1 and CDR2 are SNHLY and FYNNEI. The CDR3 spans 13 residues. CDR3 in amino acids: CASSEFYIYEQYF. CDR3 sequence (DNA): TGTGCCAGCAGTGAATTCTACATCTACGAGCAGTACTTC.

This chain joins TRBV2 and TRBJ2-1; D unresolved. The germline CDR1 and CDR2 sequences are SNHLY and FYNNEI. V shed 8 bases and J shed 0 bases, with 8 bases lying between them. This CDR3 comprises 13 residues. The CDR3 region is CASGLGSYNEQFF. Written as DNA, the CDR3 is TGTGCCAGCGGATTGGGCTCCTACAATGAGCAGTTCTTC.

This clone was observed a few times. The chain's CDR3 is CASSLQGSQPQHF. DNA for the CDR3: TGTGCCAGCAGCCTACAGGGTTCTCAGCCCCAGCATTTT. The J gene is TRBJ1-5, the V gene TRBV7-2; possibly TRBD1 for D (6 bases). The germline V gene has CDR1 SGHTA and CDR2 FQGNSA. Trimming shortened V by 5 bases and J by 6 bases, and 11 bases separated the two germline ends. The CDR3 is 13 amino acids. Full variable domain (rest looked up from reference TRBV7-2 and TRBJ1-5): GAGVSQSPSNKVTEKGKDVELRCDPISGHTALYWYRQSLGQGLEFLIYFQGNSAPDKSGLPSDRFSAERTGGSVSTLTIQRTQQEDSAVYLCASSLQGSQPQHFGDGTRLSIL.

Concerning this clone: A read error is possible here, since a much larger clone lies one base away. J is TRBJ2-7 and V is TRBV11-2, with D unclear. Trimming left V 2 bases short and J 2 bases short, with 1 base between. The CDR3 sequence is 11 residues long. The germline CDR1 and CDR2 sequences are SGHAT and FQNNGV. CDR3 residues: CASSLTYEQYF. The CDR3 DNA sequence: TGTGCCAGCAGCTTAACCTACGAGCAGTACTTC.

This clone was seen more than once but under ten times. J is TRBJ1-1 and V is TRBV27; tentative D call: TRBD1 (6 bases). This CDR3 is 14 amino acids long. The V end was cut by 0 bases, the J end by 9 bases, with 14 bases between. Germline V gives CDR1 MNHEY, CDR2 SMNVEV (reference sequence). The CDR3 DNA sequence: TGTGCCAGCAGTTTATCGGGAAATAGGGGGAAAGCTTTCTTT. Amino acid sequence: CASSLSGNRGKAFF.

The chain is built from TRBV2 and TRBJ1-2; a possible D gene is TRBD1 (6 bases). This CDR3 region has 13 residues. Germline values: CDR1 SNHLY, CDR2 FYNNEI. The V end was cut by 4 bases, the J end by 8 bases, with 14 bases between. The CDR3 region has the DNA TGTGCCAGCAGTGTCGACAGGACCCGCGGCTACACCTTC. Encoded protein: CASSVDRTRGYTF. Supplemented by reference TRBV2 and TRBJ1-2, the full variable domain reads EPEVTQTPSHQVTQMGQEVILRCVPISNHLYFYWYRQILGQKVEFLVSFYNNEISEKSEIFDDQFSVERPDGSNFTLKIRSTKLEDSAMYFCASSVDRTRGYTFGSGTRLTVV.

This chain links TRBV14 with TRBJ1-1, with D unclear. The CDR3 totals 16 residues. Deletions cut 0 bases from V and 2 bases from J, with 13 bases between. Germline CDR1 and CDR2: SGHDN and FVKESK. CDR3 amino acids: CASSQDRVSRNTEAFF. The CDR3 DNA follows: TGTGCCAGCAGCCAAGATCGTGTCTCCCGCAACACTGAAGCTTTCTTT.

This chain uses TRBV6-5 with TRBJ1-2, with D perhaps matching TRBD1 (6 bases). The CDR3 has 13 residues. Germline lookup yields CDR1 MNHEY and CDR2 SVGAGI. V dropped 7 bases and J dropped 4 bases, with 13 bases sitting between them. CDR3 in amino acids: CASTPGQGYGYTF. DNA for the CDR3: TGTGCCAGCACCCCGGGACAAGGCTATGGCTACACCTTC.

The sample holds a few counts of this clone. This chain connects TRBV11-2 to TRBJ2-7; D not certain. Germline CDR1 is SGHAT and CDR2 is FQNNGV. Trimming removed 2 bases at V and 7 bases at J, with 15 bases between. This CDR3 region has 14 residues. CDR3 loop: CASSLSALGGEQYF. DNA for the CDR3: TGTGCCAGCAGCTTAAGCGCCCTCGGTGGAGAGCAGTACTTC.